One and the same sample provided the 9 T cell receptor beta chains below, sequenced in a study of regulatory T cells in long-lasting Graves disease. TCR beta libraries were built with iRepertoire HTBI primers and Arm-PCR of CDR3 regions. MiXCR was run by TCRdb on the multiplex PCR reads, yielding one entry per CDR3 protein. Of around 460,000 distinct CDR3 sequences listed, roughly 21% are singletons. The time point: persistent/refractory GD, antithyroid drugs over 5 years with positive TRAb. Scientists built the TCR library using RNA that was extracted from PBMCs. Here the sequenced sample was peripheral blood mononuclear cells (PBMCs), taken when the disease was refractory, from a patient treated with antithyroid drugs. These receptor sequences come from a female donor with Graves disease.

This rearrangement joins TRBV6-1 to TRBJ1-5; 8 bases line up with TRBD1. There are 17 residues in the CDR3. Unmatched junction bases numbered 11, after V lost 5 bases and J lost 2 bases. Germline CDR1 is MNHNS and CDR2 is SASEGT. The CDR3 sequence is CASSKTPGGGGNQPQHF. DNA of the CDR3: TGTGCCAGCAGTAAGACTCCAGGGGGCGGTGGCAATCAGCCCCAGCATTTT.

This clonotype was found a few times. DNA of the CDR3: TGTGCCAGCAGTCCATTCCTTCGGGCCTACAATGAGCAGTTCTTC. It translates to CASSPFLRAYNEQFF. The chain links TRBV28 to TRBJ2-1; no clear D. Germline V lookup: CDR1 MDHEN, CDR2 SYDVKM. CDR3 size: 15 residues. Trimming removed 5 bases from V and 2 bases from J, with 13 bases in between.

This clonotype was observed at least ten times. The chain couples TRBV28 to TRBJ1-1; TRBD1 matches 8 bases. Trimming cost V 1 base and J 1 base; bases outside gene matches: 5. This CDR3 has 16 amino acids. Germline CDR1 MDHEN, CDR2 SYDVKM. The CDR3 bases are TGTGCCAGCAGTTTATCTCGGACAGGGCCGAACACTGAAGCTTTCTTT. It encodes CASSLSRTGPNTEAFF.

This chain joins TRBV12-3 or TRBV12-4 and TRBJ2-2; the D is unclear. Trimming left V 6 bases short and J 2 bases short, with 13 bases between. CDR3 length: 15 residues. The DNA for the CDR3 is TGTGCCAGCAGGGAGTGGGATTTCAACACCGGGGAGCTGTTTTTT. Translating gives CASREWDFNTGELFF.

The rearrangement uses TRBV20-1 and TRBJ1-4, with unresolved D. Between the trimmed V and J ends, which lost 1 base and 3 bases, there was a span of 6 bases. Germline CDR1 is DFQATT and CDR2 is SNEGSKA (reference sequence). This CDR3 is built from 13 residues. This CDR3 is CSARVDPNEKLFF. The CDR3 DNA sequence: TGCAGTGCTAGAGTGGACCCTAATGAAAAACTGTTTTTT.

This clonotype has ten or more counts. The chain is built from TRBV28 and TRBJ1-2; TRBD1 matches 12 bases. CDR3 length: 16 amino acids. The V segment lost 3 bases and the J segment 14 bases; nucleotides outside the gene matches: 16. The germline V gene encodes CDR1 MDHEN and CDR2 SYDVKM. CDR3 nucleotides: TGTGCCAGCAGTTTGCTACCGGGACAGGGGGCGCGTTTCCATACCTTC. The encoded protein is CASSLLPGQGARFHTF.

The chain joins TRBV7-8 to TRBJ2-1; D is undetermined. The CDR3 runs 15 residues. The V gene's germline CDR1 is SGHVS and CDR2 FQNEAQ. Trimming shortened V by 0 bases and J by 10 bases, and 16 bases separated the two germline ends. The CDR3 DNA reads TGTGCCAGCAGCTTAGCGCGGCTCGAGAGCGCCGAGCAGTTCTTC. Encoded protein: CASSLARLESAEQFF.

This clonotype was counted a few times. V gene TRBV15 combines with J gene TRBJ2-7; no firm D call. Deletions cut 0 bases from V and 2 bases from J, with 5 bases between. The CDR3 is 13 amino acids. Germline CDR1 and CDR2: LNHNV and YYDKDF (reference sequence). The CDR3 reads CATSRDLAYEQYF. CDR3 DNA sequence: TGTGCCACCAGCAGAGATCTCGCCTACGAGCAGTACTTC. The complete variable domain, with remaining parts taken from reference TRBV15 and TRBJ2-7, reads DAMVIQNPRYQVTQFGKPVTLSCSQTLNHNVMYWYQQKSSQAPKLLFHYYDKDFNNEADTPDNFQSRRPNTSFCFLDIRSPGLGDTAMYLCATSRDLAYEQYFGPGTRLTVT.

In its sample, this clonotype was seen a few times. The chain is built from TRBV19 and TRBJ2-7; TRBD1 aligns across 9 bases. The CDR3 has 16 residues. Trimming cost V 3 bases and J 2 bases; bases outside gene matches: 8. The V gene's germline CDR1 is LNHDA and CDR2 SQIVND (reference sequence). DNA of the CDR3: TGTGCCAGTAGTATCGGGACAGGGCCCACCGCCTACGAGCAGTACTTC. Its protein is CASSIGTGPTAYEQYF. Full variable domain (outside the CDR3, taken from reference TRBV19 and TRBJ2-7): DGGITQSPKYLFRKEGQNVTLSCEQNLNHDAMYWYRQDPGQGLRLIYYSQIVNDFQKGDIAEGYSVSREKKESFPLTVTSAQKNPTAFYLCASSIGTGPTAYEQYFGPGTRLTVT.